This T cell receptor beta chain comes out of a study of technical replicates of blood from four donors. This clone showed up just a few times. Germline values: CDR1 GTSNPN, CDR2 SVGIG (reference sequence). This CDR3 contains 13 residues. V was pared by 3 bases and J by 6 bases, with 14 bases between. The repertoire was sequenced with immunoSEQ multiplex PCR; TCRdb's copy has only in-frame clones and lacks some. The sample lists 65,000 to 85,000 clones, 80% to 95% seen once, with 0.25% to 0.35% in the top ten. The rearrangement links TRBV30 to TRBJ1-1, with D maybe TRBD1 (5 bases). The sequence came from a human donor in good health. Sequencing was done on a sample of T cells isolated from PBMCs. The DNA for the CDR3 is TGTGCCTGGAGACTACAGGTTGGAGCTGAAGCTTTCTTT. Translation: CAWRLQVGAEAFF. Filled out from reference TRBV30 and TRBJ1-1, the complete variable domain reads SQTIHQWPATLVQPVGSPLSLECTVEGTSNPNLYWYRQAAGRGLQLLFYSVGIGQISSEVPQNLSASRPQDRQFILSSKKLLLSDSGFYLCAWRLQVGAEAFFGQGTRLTVV.